One and the same sample provided the 30 T cell receptor beta chains below, sequenced in a study of STAT5B mutations in CD4+ large granular lymphocyte leukemia. The assay was immunoSEQ multiplex PCR, and TCRdb's table has in-frame clones only and misses some. The table lists 40,000 to 45,000 clones, less than 85% of them singletons, with about 0.38% in the top ten. The source material was CD4+ T cells from blood buffy coats. These receptors all stem from a human donor in good health.

The chain joins TRBV2 to TRBJ2-2; 8 bases line up with TRBD2. CDR3 length: 16 amino acids. Trimming cost V 5 bases and J 6 bases; bases outside gene matches: 11. CDR1 SNHLY and CDR2 FYNNEI come from the germline V gene. CDR3 sequence: CASSTPAGGPSGELFF. The CDR3 nucleotides are TGTGCCAGCAGTACCCCGGCGGGGGGTCCATCCGGGGAGCTGTTTTTT.

This chain links TRBV7-3 with TRBJ2-3; weak D call: TRBD2 (5 bases). V lost 0 bases, J lost 4 bases, and 8 bases lay in between. The germline CDR1 and CDR2 sequences are SGHTA and FQGTGA. This CDR3 is built from 14 residues. The CDR3 region has the DNA TGTGCCAGCAGCTTAACGTTGGGAGCAGATACGCAGTATTTT. This sequence encodes CASSLTLGADTQYF.

The chain employs TRBV11-2 and TRBJ2-7; TRBD2 matches 9 bases. This CDR3 is built from 14 residues. Germline CDR1 and CDR2: SGHAT and FQNNGV. Losses at the gene ends were 8 bases for V and 2 bases for J; bases not matched to a gene: 7. CDR3 region: CASGELAGPYEQYF. The DNA for the CDR3 is TGTGCCAGCGGAGAACTAGCGGGCCCCTACGAGCAGTACTTC. The variable domain in full, with the rest retrieved from reference TRBV11-2 and TRBJ2-7, is EAGVAQSPRYKIIEKRQSVAFWCNPISGHATLYWYQQILGQGPKLLIQFQNNGVVDDSQLPKDRFSAERLKGVDSTLKIQPAKLEDSAVYLCASGELAGPYEQYFGPGTRLTVT.

V and J are TRBV7-9 and TRBJ2-3; a possible D gene is TRBD2 (6 bases). The CDR3 contains 14 residues. Germline assignment: CDR1 SEHNR and CDR2 FQNEAQ (reference sequence). With 5 bases removed from V and 2 bases from J, the gap between germline ends came to 11 bases. CDR3 coding DNA: TGTGCCAGCAGCCCCGGGACTGCCACAGATACGCAGTATTTT. Translating gives CASSPGTATDTQYF.

This chain links TRBV7-2 with TRBJ1-2; 8 nucleotides agree with TRBD1. The V gene's germline CDR1 is SGHTA and CDR2 FQGNSA. With V trimmed by 0 bases and J by 7 bases, 4 bases remained unmatched. This CDR3 contains 14 residues. In DNA form, the CDR3 reads TGTGCCAGCAGCTTAGCTACAGGGGGTGGTGGCTACACCTTC. Translation gives CASSLATGGGGYTF.

This clone was counted a single time. This rearrangement joins TRBV5-1 to TRBJ2-5; no definite D call. Germline lookup yields CDR1 SGHRS and CDR2 YFSETQ. V was cut by 5 bases and J by 3 bases, with 8 bases left in between. This CDR3 is 12 amino acids long. The CDR3 loop reads CASRIAEETQYF. The CDR3 nucleotides read TGCGCCAGCAGAATAGCTGAAGAGACCCAGTACTTC.

The chain joins TRBV7-2 to TRBJ1-1; D perhaps matches TRBD1 (5 bases). Trimming cost V 1 base and J 1 base, with 10 bases left between them. The CDR3 loop spans 15 amino acids. The V gene's germline CDR1 is SGHTA and CDR2 FQGNSA. The CDR3 nucleotides are TGTGCCAGCAGCTTAGTTACAGGCGGGAACACTGAAGCTTTCTTT. As protein: CASSLVTGGNTEAFF. Full variable domain (remainder filled in from reference TRBV7-2 and TRBJ1-1): GAGVSQSPSNKVTEKGKDVELRCDPISGHTALYWYRQSLGQGLEFLIYFQGNSAPDKSGLPSDRFSAERTGGSVSTLTIQRTQQEDSAVYLCASSLVTGGNTEAFFGQGTRLTVV.

This chain connects TRBV9 to TRBJ1-2; 8 positions match TRBD1. CDR3 length equals 16 residues. V was clipped by 2 bases and J by 7 bases; unmatched bases: 13. Germline CDR1 reads SGDLS; CDR2 reads YYNGEE. CDR3: CASSVERQGFFSGYTF. Here the CDR3 DNA reads TGTGCCAGCAGCGTCGAAAGACAGGGGTTTTTTAGTGGCTACACCTTC.

The rearrangement links TRBV18 to TRBJ1-1; D remains ambiguous. The V and J ends lost 3 bases and 0 bases respectively, with 11 bases between them. The CDR3 is 15 amino acids. Germline CDR1 and CDR2: KGHSH and LQKENI. The CDR3 spells CASSPLYPMNTEAFF. The CDR3 nucleotides are TGTGCCAGCTCACCCCTCTACCCCATGAACACTGAAGCTTTCTTT.

J is TRBJ2-3 and V is TRBV15; 9 bases map to TRBD1. This CDR3 region has 15 residues. CDR1 and CDR2 (germline): LNHNV, YYDKDF (reference sequence). With 3 bases clipped from V and 5 bases from J, the junction kept 6 bases outside the gene matches. CDR3 sequence reads: CATSRVGQGEDTQYF. The CDR3 DNA is TGTGCCACCAGCAGGGTGGGACAGGGTGAAGATACGCAGTATTTT.

This clone was counted once. The gene calls are TRBV9 and TRBJ1-2; D is possibly TRBD1 (5 bases). The germline CDR1 and CDR2 sequences are SGDLS and YYNGEE. Deletions cut 4 bases from V and 5 bases from J, with 12 bases between. This CDR3 contains 13 residues. Here the CDR3 DNA reads TGTGCCAGCAGCCCCGGGGACGGATATGGCTACACCTTC. Protein sequence: CASSPGDGYGYTF.

The chain joins TRBV28 to TRBJ2-2; D is uncertain. V was trimmed by 6 bases and J by 4 bases, leaving 3 bases between them. The CDR3 has 11 residues. Germline values: CDR1 MDHEN, CDR2 SYDVKM. CDR3 sequence (DNA): TGTGCCAGCAGAACCACCGGGGAGCTGTTTTTT. Its translation is CASRTTGELFF.

V and J are TRBV5-6 and TRBJ2-7; D is uncertain. Per germline, CDR1 SGHDT and CDR2 YYEEEE. V was clipped by 1 base and J by 9 bases, with 17 bases between them. The CDR3 has 14 amino acids. Here the CDR3 reads CASSLFTKTRRQYF. Written as DNA, the CDR3 is TGTGCCAGCAGCTTGTTCACAAAAACAAGAAGGCAGTACTTC.

This clone was seen once. V is TRBV5-4 and J is TRBJ2-7; 7 bases fit TRBD1. The J segment lost 5 bases and the V segment lost 2 bases, leaving 4 bases of the junction unmatched. The CDR3 covers 13 residues. Germline V gene sequence: CDR1 SGHNT, CDR2 YYREEE (reference sequence). The CDR3 spells CASSLNRGDEQYF. The CDR3 DNA sequence: TGTGCCAGCAGCTTAAACAGGGGTGACGAGCAGTACTTC.

V usage is TRBV7-3 and J usage is TRBJ1-1; D gene uncertain. The V gene lost 2 bases and the J gene lost 1 base, with 5 bases spanning the gap. The CDR3 consists of 13 residues. CDR1 SGHTA and CDR2 FQGTGA come from the germline V gene. The CDR3 DNA sequence: TGTGCCAGCAGCTTATGGGCGAACACTGAAGCTTTCTTT. It is translated as CASSLWANTEAFF.

This clone was recorded only once. The chain joins TRBV28 to TRBJ2-7, with D possibly being TRBD1 (6 bases). The germline V gene has CDR1 MDHEN and CDR2 SYDVKM. Trimming took 1 base from V and 2 from J, leaving 15 bases between them. The CDR3 sequence is 16 residues long. The CDR3 nucleotides read TGTGCCAGCAGTTTATTCGGTCAGGGGACGACCTACGAGCAGTACTTC. It translates to CASSLFGQGTTYEQYF.

This clone was detected once. The rearrangement joins TRBV19 to TRBJ2-3; the D is unclear. This CDR3 is 12 amino acids long. Looked up from germline, CDR1 is LNHDA and CDR2 is SQIVND (reference sequence). V lost 4 bases and J 6 bases, leaving 8 bases between the germline ends. CDR3 coding DNA: TGTGCCAGTAGTACTAGTTCGGATACGCAGTATTTT. Its protein product is CASSTSSDTQYF.

The V and J genes are TRBV5-8 and TRBJ1-2; 7 nucleotides match TRBD1. The length of the CDR3 is 12 residues. The germline gives CDR1 SGHTS, CDR2 YDEGEE. The V gene end was trimmed by 2 bases and the J gene end by 5 bases; junction bases not matched to a gene: 0. The CDR3 sequence: CASSFRGYGYTF. The CDR3 DNA sequence: TGTGCCAGCAGCTTCAGGGGGTATGGCTACACCTTC.

With regard to this clone: A read error may produce the germline difference seen at one junction end. The V call is TRBV2, the J call TRBJ1-3; D is uncertain. The germline V gene has CDR1 SNHLY and CDR2 FYNNEI. This CDR3 has 14 residues. CDR3 loop: CASREDGSGNTIYF. The CDR3 bases are TGTGCCAGCAGGGAAGACGGCTCTGGAAACACCATATATTTT.

J is TRBJ2-7 and V is TRBV4-3; D is unresolved. Germline V lookup: CDR1 LGHNA, CDR2 YSLEER. The CDR3 runs 15 residues. Trimming shortened V by 1 base and J by 3 bases, and 13 bases separated the two germline ends. The CDR3 loop reads CASSQVGQKDYEQYF. DNA of the CDR3: TGCGCCAGCAGCCAAGTGGGTCAGAAGGACTACGAGCAGTACTTC.

The V and J genes are TRBV28 and TRBJ1-2; tentative D call: TRBD1 (5 bases). The CDR3 contains 15 residues. V lost 10 bases, J lost 4 bases, and 22 bases lay in between. Germline lookup yields CDR1 MDHEN and CDR2 SYDVKM. Here the CDR3 DNA reads TGTGCCACTCGGTTCGGGACTGCTACCTTCTATGGCTACACCTTC. Encoded protein: CATRFGTATFYGYTF.

This clone was counted between two and nine times. J is TRBJ1-3 and V is TRBV2; D is ambiguous. Per germline, CDR1 SNHLY and CDR2 FYNNEI. The CDR3 consists of 14 residues. V was cut by 9 bases and J by 0 bases, with 12 bases left in between. The DNA for the CDR3 is TGTGCCAGTGTACCTGAAATCTCTGGAAACACCATATATTTT. Residues: CASVPEISGNTIYF.

The rearrangement links TRBV30 to TRBJ2-4, with 11 bases matching TRBD1. The CDR3 spans 16 residues. With 0 bases clipped from V and 0 bases from J, the junction kept 1 base outside the gene matches. From germline, CDR1 is GTSNPN and CDR2 SVGIG (reference sequence). The CDR3 DNA is TGTGCCTGGAGTGTTGGGACAGGGGGAGCCAAAAACATTCAGTACTTC. Translation: CAWSVGTGGAKNIQYF.

The chain has TRBV6-6 and TRBJ1-3; unclear D gene. The germline V gene has CDR1 MNHNY and CDR2 SVGAGI (reference sequence). V dropped 8 bases and J dropped 2 bases, with 7 bases sitting between them. The length of the CDR3 is 12 residues. CDR3 DNA sequence: TGTGCCAGCGAGGGAACTGGAAACACCATATATTTT. Translation: CASEGTGNTIYF.

The rearrangement joins TRBV28 to TRBJ1-2, with a tentative D call TRBD1 (5 bases). Germline V gene data show CDR1 as MDHEN and CDR2 as SYDVKM. This CDR3 has 13 residues. The V end was cut by 5 bases, the J end by 8 bases, with 15 bases between. This CDR3 reads CASSGGDLKGYTF. The CDR3 DNA reads TGTGCCAGCAGTGGGGGGGATCTGAAAGGCTACACCTTC.

The J gene is TRBJ1-4, the V gene TRBV6-1, with D unresolved. The CDR3 is 14 amino acids. V lost 6 bases to trimming and J lost 5 bases, with 13 bases between them. Germline CDR1 is MNHNS and CDR2 is SASEGT. CDR3 DNA: TGTGCCAGCAGGAAGGAACAGAGGAATGAAAAACTGTTTTTT. Its translation is CASRKEQRNEKLFF.

This clone has a handful of counts. V gene TRBV6-1 combines with J gene TRBJ1-2; 9 positions match TRBD1. This CDR3 spans 14 amino acids. CDR1 and CDR2 from the germline V gene are MNHNS and SASEGT. Trimming cost V 7 bases and J 7 bases; bases outside gene matches: 10. The CDR3 DNA reads as TGTGCCAGCAAAGACGGGGACAGGGTTCGTGGCTACACCTTC. Residues: CASKDGDRVRGYTF.

The rearrangement uses TRBV16 and TRBJ2-7; D gene ambiguous. The V end was cut by 8 bases, the J end by 4 bases, with 27 bases between. Germline CDR1 is KGHSY and CDR2 is FQNENV. The CDR3 totals 17 residues. The CDR3 region is CASAWEMGSGPPYEQYF. CDR3 in DNA: TGTGCCAGCGCCTGGGAAATGGGTTCCGGACCCCCTTACGAGCAGTACTTC.

The genes are TRBV28 and TRBJ2-1, with D uncertain. The V end lost 3 bases, the J end lost 8 bases, and 5 bases lay between the germline ends. The V gene's germline CDR1 is MDHEN and CDR2 SYDVKM. The CDR3 loop spans 11 amino acids. CDR3 region: CASSFEDEQFF. The DNA of the CDR3 is TGTGCCAGCAGTTTTGAGGATGAGCAGTTCTTC. The variable domain in full, completed from reference TRBV28 and TRBJ2-1, reads DVKVTQSSRYLVKRTGEKVFLECVQDMDHENMFWYRQDPGLGLRLIYFSYDVKMKEKGDIPEGYSVSREKKERFSLILESASTNQTSMYLCASSFEDEQFFGPGTRLTVL.

The CDR3 DNA reads as TGTGCCAGCAGCCGAGGGGGGGACGCGTACACTGAAGCTTTCTTT. It encodes CASSRGGDAYTEAFF. This chain uses TRBV6-5 with TRBJ1-1; possible D gene TRBD1, 6 bases. Trimming took 6 bases from V and 3 from J, leaving 17 bases between them. This CDR3 spans 15 amino acids. Germline CDR1 and CDR2: MNHEY and SVGAGI.